These T cell receptor beta chains were read from a single sample in a study of cytomegalovirus exposure and HLA in healthy donors. Assay: immunoSEQ multiplex PCR; the TCRdb copy retains only in-frame clones and omits some. This sample has 140,000 to 150,000 clones, with 60% to 85% found just once. The sample taken for sequencing was PBMCs. These receptors all come from a man aged 40-50 years in good health and CMV-seropositive. Both conserved end residues are part of each CDR3. A D gene is named only where the DNA matches it firmly. Size is stated for part of the rows, as once, few or many counts, or as a class when the clone is expanded.

TRBV5-6	TRBJ2-6	NA	18	TRBD1	TGTGCCAGCAGCTTGGGCCCCACAGGGGCAGCTGGGGCCAACGTCCTGACTTTC	CASSLGPTGAAGANVLTF
TRBV5-6	TRBJ1-2	NA	16	NA	TGTGCCAGCAGCTTGAGTCCCGGGGAGCGGAACTATGGCTACACCTTC	CASSLSPGERNYGYTF
TRBV15	TRBJ2-1	NA	16	TRBD2	TGTGCCACCAGCAGAGAAGCGGGAGGGCCCAGAAATGAGCAGTTCTTC	CATSREAGGPRNEQFF
TRBV7-7	TRBJ2-1	NA	14	TRBD2	TGTGCCAGCAGCCCGGGGGGGACCTACAATGAGCAGTTCTTC	CASSPGGTYNEQFF
TRBV6-1	TRBJ1-2	NA	13	NA	TGTGCCAGCAGTGAAGGCAGAAACTATGGCTACACCTTC	CASSEGRNYGYTF
TRBV4-3	TRBJ2-7	NA	15	NA	TGCGCCAGCAGCCGGCGGCAGTCTTTCTCCGACGAGCAGTACTTC	CASSRRQSFSDEQYF
TRBV6-1	TRBJ2-5	NA	16	TRBD2	TGTGCCAGCAGGGAAACCCTTGCGGGAGGGCCGGAGACCCAGTACTTC	CASRETLAGGPETQYF
TRBV19	TRBJ1-4	once	15	NA	TGTGCCAGTAGCCAAACAGGACAAACTAATGAAAAACTGTTTTTT	CASSQTGQTNEKLFF
TRBV4-1	TRBJ2-1	NA	18	TRBD2	TGCGCCAGCAGCCTACTAGCGGGAGGACCCTCACCCTACAATGAGCAGTTCTTC	CASSLLAGGPSPYNEQFF
TRBV5-1	TRBJ2-5	NA	15	TRBD1	TGCGCCAGCAGCCCCGGGACAGGGGGCGAGGAGACCCAGTACTTC	CASSPGTGGEETQYF
TRBV14	TRBJ2-7	NA	16	TRBD2	TGTGCCAGCAGCCAATGGCTAGCGGGAGGCTCCTACGAGCAGTACTTC	CASSQWLAGGSYEQYF
TRBV2	TRBJ1-3	NA	14	NA	TGTGCCAGCCGCCCGACAGGAACTGGAAACACCATATATTTT	CASRPTGTGNTIYF
TRBV5-6	TRBJ1-1	few	14	NA	TGTGCCAGCAGCTTGTTGCCAGGGAACACTGAAGCTTTCTTT	CASSLLPGNTEAFF
TRBV29-1	TRBJ2-3	few	11	TRBD1	TGCAGCGGGACAGGGCTGGATACGCAGTATTTT	CSGTGLDTQYF
TRBV19	TRBJ2-2	NA	14	TRBD2	TGTGCCAGTAGCCTTACTAGCGTGGGTGGGGAGCTGTTTTTT	CASSLTSVGGELFF
TRBV7-8	TRBJ2-7	once	16	TRBD2	TGTGCCAGCAGCCCACAAGTTGGACTAGCGGGAGTTGAGCAGTACTTC	CASSPQVGLAGVEQYF
TRBV6-6	TRBJ2-1	NA	12	TRBD2	TGTGCCAGCAGTTTTCGGGAGGCTGAGCAGTTCTTC	CASSFREAEQFF
TRBV7-8	TRBJ2-7	NA	13	NA	TGTGCCAGCAGCTTAGAGTTTAGTCAGGGGCAGTACTTC	CASSLEFSQGQYF
TRBV5-6	TRBJ2-7	NA	13	TRBD1	TGTGCCAGCAGCCCTACAGGGGAATACGAGCAGTACTTC	CASSPTGEYEQYF
TRBV11-1	TRBJ2-4	NA	14	TRBD1	TGTGCCAGCAGTGCCCCAGGGGGCGTTAACATTCAGTACTTC	CASSAPGGVNIQYF
TRBV19	TRBJ2-4	NA	18	NA	TGTGCCAGTAGTATAGACCCCGGGGGGCTTGGTTCCAAAAACATTCAGTACTTC	CASSIDPGGLGSKNIQYF
TRBV7-2	TRBJ2-7	NA	16	NA	TGTGCCAGCAGCTTACGAGCCGGGGTCGGAAGCCACGAGCAGTACTTC	CASSLRAGVGSHEQYF
TRBV19	TRBJ2-3	NA	13	NA	TGTGCCAGTAGTCGCTTGCAGGGAGATACGCAGTATTTT	CASSRLQGDTQYF
TRBV19	TRBJ1-1	NA	13	NA	TGTGCCAGTAGTATCAGACTTGATACTGAAGCTTTCTTT	CASSIRLDTEAFF